The following is a T cell receptor (beta chain) sequence with its context. The data were obtained in a study of T cell changes during pregnancy in multiple sclerosis. Using immunoSEQ multiplex PCR, the repertoire was profiled, and TCRdb retains in-frame clones only, with some absent. The data show over 45,000 clones, 85% to 95% seen once. CDR3 length: 15 amino acids. Germline loops: CDR1 LGHNA, CDR2 YSLEER. V lost 4 bases to trimming and J lost 3 bases; unmatched junction nucleotides: 4. This material consisted of CD4+ T cells from peripheral blood mononuclear cells, taken in the second trimester of pregnancy. The clonotype comes from a female donor in good health, enrolled as a control in a pregnancy study. The V and J genes are TRBV4-3 and TRBJ2-1; 9 bases fit TRBD2. The CDR3 DNA sequence: TGCGCCAGCAGCCCGCGGACTAGCGTCTACAATGAGCAGTTCTTC. Translation: CASSPRTSVYNEQFF.